These T cell receptor beta chains were read from a single sample in a study of cytomegalovirus exposure and HLA in healthy donors. The table came from immunoSEQ multiplex PCR; TCRdb's copy has only in-frame clones and leaves some out. The sample yields under 150,000 clones, about four fifths seen once. What was sequenced was PBMCs. These receptors were obtained from a man aged 18 to 35 in good health and CMV-seronegative. CDR3s include the opening cysteine and the closing phenylalanine or tryptophan. The D gene is left open where the match is weak. The size of a clone is reported for some rows only, either as once, few or many, or as a class for expanded clones.

clone size: once
D gene: -
V gene: TRBV11-2
J gene: TRBJ2-7
CDR3 DNA: TGTGCCAGCACACGGGACATACTTTACGAGCAGTACTTC
CDR3 protein: CASTRDILYEQYF

clone size: -
D gene: TRBD1
V gene: TRBV28
J gene: TRBJ1-2
CDR3 DNA: TGTGCCAGCAGTTTACCCGACAGGGGTCGCTACACCTTC
CDR3 protein: CASSLPDRGRYTF

clone size: once
D gene: TRBD2
V gene: TRBV10-1
J gene: TRBJ2-7
CDR3 DNA: TGCGCCAGCAGTGACAGAGAGGGAGGGATCTACGAGCAGTACTTC
CDR3 protein: CASSDREGGIYEQYF

clone size: -
D gene: -
V gene: TRBV29-1
J gene: TRBJ1-2
CDR3 DNA: TGCAGCGTTGAAGGACGGGGGGCATACACCTTC
CDR3 protein: CSVEGRGAYTF

clone size: -
D gene: TRBD2
V gene: TRBV7-8
J gene: TRBJ2-3
CDR3 DNA: TGTGCCAGCAGCTCAACGAGGGGGTCTTTAGCGGGGGCCAAAGATACGCAGTATTTT
CDR3 protein: CASSSTRGSLAGAKDTQYF

clone size: -
D gene: -
V gene: TRBV28
J gene: TRBJ1-2
CDR3 DNA: TGTGCCAGCAGTACAGGGTGGTATGGCTACACCTTC
CDR3 protein: CASSTGWYGYTF

clone size: -
D gene: -
V gene: TRBV20-1
J gene: TRBJ2-1
CDR3 DNA: TGCAGTGCCAGGGGGGACAATGAGCAGTTCTTC
CDR3 protein: CSARGDNEQFF

clone size: -
D gene: -
V gene: TRBV5-6
J gene: TRBJ1-2
CDR3 DNA: TGTGCCAGCAGCCCCAACCTAGACAGTAGCTATGGCTACACCTTC
CDR3 protein: CASSPNLDSSYGYTF

clone size: -
D gene: -
V gene: TRBV7-6
J gene: TRBJ1-4
CDR3 DNA: TGTGCCAGCAGCTTAGGGCACGACAGGTGGAATGAAAAACTGTTTTTT
CDR3 protein: CASSLGHDRWNEKLFF

clone size: -
D gene: -
V gene: TRBV4-3
J gene: TRBJ1-1
CDR3 DNA: TGCGCCAGCAACCACGGGGAGGGCCCAAACACTGAAGCTTTCTTT
CDR3 protein: CASNHGEGPNTEAFF

clone size: once
D gene: TRBD1
V gene: TRBV5-1
J gene: TRBJ1-1
CDR3 DNA: TGCGCCAGCAGCTTGGTCGGACAGGGGGCGCGGAGGGACACTGAAGCTTTCTTT
CDR3 protein: CASSLVGQGARRDTEAFF

clone size: -
D gene: -
V gene: TRBV19
J gene: TRBJ2-7
CDR3 DNA: TGTGCCAGTAGTATCCCAGGGCTTAACTCCTACGAGCAGTACTTC
CDR3 protein: CASSIPGLNSYEQYF

clone size: once
D gene: -
V gene: TRBV7-6
J gene: TRBJ2-6
CDR3 DNA: TGTGCCAGCAGCTTAAGCACTCCAACTCTGGGGGCCAACGTCCTGACTTTC
CDR3 protein: CASSLSTPTLGANVLTF

clone size: -
D gene: -
V gene: TRBV7-9
J gene: TRBJ1-5
CDR3 DNA: TGTGCCAGCAGCTTACAGGGAAGAAAATTTAGCAATCAGCCCCAGCATTTT
CDR3 protein: CASSLQGRKFSNQPQHF

clone size: few
D gene: -
V gene: TRBV30
J gene: TRBJ1-1
CDR3 DNA: TGTGCCTGGAGTGTCTGGACTCGTGGAATGGCTGAAGCTTTCTTT
CDR3 protein: CAWSVWTRGMAEAFF